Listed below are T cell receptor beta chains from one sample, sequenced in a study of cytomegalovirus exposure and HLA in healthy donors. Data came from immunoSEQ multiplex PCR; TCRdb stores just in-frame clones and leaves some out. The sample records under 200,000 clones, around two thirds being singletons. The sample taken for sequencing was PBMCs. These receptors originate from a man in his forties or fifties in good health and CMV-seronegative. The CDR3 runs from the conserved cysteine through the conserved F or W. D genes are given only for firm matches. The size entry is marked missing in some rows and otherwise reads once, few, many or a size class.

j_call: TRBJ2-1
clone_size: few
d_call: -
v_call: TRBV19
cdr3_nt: TGTGCCAGTAGTATAGAAGCGATAACCTACAATGAGCAGTTCTTC
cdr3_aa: CASSIEAITYNEQFF

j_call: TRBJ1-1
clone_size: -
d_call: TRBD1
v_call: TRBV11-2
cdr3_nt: TGTGCCAGCAGCAAAGGACAGGGGATATTGACGAACACTGAAGCTTTCTTT
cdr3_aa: CASSKGQGILTNTEAFF

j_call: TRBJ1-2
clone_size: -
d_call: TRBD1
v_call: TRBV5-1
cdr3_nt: TGCGCCAGCAGCTTCGGACAGGGCCCGGACACCTTC
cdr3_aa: CASSFGQGPDTF

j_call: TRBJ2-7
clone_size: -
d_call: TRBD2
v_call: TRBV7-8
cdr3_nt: TGTGCCAGCAGCTTGGGCGGGGGGACCTACGAGCAGTACTTC
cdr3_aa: CASSLGGGTYEQYF

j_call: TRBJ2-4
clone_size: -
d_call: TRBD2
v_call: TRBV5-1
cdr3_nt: TGCGCCAGCAGCTTCGGGGGGGTGAGGGGAAACATTCAGTACTTC
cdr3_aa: CASSFGGVRGNIQYF

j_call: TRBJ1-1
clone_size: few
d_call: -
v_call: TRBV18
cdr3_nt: TGTGCCAGCTCACCACTTTCAGAGAACACTGAAGCTTTCTTT
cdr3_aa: CASSPLSENTEAFF

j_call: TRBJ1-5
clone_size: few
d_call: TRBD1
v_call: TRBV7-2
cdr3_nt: TGTGCCAGCAGCTGGACCGGACAGGCCTGGCATTTT
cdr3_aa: CASSWTGQAWHF

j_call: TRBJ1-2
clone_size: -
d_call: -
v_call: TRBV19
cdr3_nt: TGTGCCAGTAGTATCTTTGGAGTCCAGGGAAACTATGGCTACACCTTC
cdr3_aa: CASSIFGVQGNYGYTF

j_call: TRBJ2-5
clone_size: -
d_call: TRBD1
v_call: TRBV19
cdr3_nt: TGTGCCAGCCAAACCCGGACAGGCCCGGATGGGGGGACCCAGTACTTC
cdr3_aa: CASQTRTGPDGGTQYF

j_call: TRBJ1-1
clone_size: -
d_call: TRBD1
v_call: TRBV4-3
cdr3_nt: TGCGCCAGCAGCCACACCGCGGCGGACAGGGGTGACACTGAAGCTTTCTTT
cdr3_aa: CASSHTAADRGDTEAFF

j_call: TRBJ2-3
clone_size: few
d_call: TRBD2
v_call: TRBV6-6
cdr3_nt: TGTGCCAGCAGTTACGGACTAGAACGCACAGATACGCAGTATTTT
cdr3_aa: CASSYGLERTDTQYF

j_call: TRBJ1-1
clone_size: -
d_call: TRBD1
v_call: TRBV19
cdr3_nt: TGTGCCAGTAGTGTCGAAGACAGGGGAGGAACTGAAGCTTTCTTT
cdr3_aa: CASSVEDRGGTEAFF